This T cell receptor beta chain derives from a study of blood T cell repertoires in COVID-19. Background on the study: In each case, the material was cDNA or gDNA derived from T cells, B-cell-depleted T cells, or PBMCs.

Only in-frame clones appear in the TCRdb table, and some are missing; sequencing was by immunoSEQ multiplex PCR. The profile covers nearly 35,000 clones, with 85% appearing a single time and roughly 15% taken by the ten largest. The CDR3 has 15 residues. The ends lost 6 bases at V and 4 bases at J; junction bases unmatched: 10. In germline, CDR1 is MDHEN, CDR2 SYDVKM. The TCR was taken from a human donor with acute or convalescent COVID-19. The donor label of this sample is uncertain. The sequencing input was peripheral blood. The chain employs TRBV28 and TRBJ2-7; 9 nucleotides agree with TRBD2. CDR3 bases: TGTGCCAGCAGCGAGAATAGCGGGAGAGGGTACGAGCAGTACTTC. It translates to CASSENSGRGYEQYF.